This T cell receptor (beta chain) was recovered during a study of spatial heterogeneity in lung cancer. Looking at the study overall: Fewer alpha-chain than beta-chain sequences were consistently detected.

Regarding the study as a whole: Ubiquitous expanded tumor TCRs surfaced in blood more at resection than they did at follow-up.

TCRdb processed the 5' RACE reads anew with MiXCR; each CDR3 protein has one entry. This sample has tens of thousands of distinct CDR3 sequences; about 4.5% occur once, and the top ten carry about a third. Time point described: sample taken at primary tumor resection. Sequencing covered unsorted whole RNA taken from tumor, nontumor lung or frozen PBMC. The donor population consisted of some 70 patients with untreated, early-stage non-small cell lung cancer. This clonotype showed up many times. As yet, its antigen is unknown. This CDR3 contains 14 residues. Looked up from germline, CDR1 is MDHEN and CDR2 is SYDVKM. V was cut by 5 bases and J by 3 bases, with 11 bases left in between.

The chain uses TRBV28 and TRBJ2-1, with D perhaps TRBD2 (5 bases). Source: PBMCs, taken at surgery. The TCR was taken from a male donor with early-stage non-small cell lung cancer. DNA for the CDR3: TGTGCCAGCAGTCCGTCCGGGATCTACAATGAGCAGTTCTTC. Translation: CASSPSGIYNEQFF.